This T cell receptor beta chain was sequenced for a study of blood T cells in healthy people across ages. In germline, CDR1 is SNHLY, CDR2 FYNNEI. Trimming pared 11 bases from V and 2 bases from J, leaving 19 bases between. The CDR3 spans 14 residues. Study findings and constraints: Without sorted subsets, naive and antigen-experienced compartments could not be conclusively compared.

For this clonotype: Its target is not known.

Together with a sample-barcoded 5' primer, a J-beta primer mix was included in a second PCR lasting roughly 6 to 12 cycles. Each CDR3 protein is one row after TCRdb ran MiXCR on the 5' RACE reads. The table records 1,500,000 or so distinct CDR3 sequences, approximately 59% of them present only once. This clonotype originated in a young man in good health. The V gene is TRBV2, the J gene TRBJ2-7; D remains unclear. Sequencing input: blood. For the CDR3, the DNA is TGTGCCGGTTTTAGGCCCGAGAGCCCCTACGAGCAGTACTTC. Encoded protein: CAGFRPESPYEQYF. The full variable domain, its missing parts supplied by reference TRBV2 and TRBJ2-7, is EPEVTQTPSHQVTQMGQEVILRCVPISNHLYFYWYRQILGQKVEFLVSFYNNEISEKSEIFDDQFSVERPDGSNFTLKIRSTKLEDSAMYFCAGFRPESPYEQYFGPGTRLTVT.